This T cell receptor beta chain is drawn from a study of CXCR3-negative and CXCR3-positive naive CD8 T cells. Study-level information: Sequencing brought in about 150 million TRB reads altogether, and each library got about 1.5 +/- 0.3 million.

The TRB libraries of cDNA were built by UMI-labeled 5' RACE. No DNA is given; TCRdb re-called the 5' RACE reads and lists each CDR3 protein once. This table holds approximately 41,000 distinct CDR3 sequences. Germline CDR1 and CDR2: ENHRY and SYGVKD. The CDR3 has 18 amino acids. The sample taken for sequencing was memory CD8+ T cells from blood. The receptor comes from a human donor in good health. Some clones in this sample may be carry-over from other donors' samples. This chain connects TRBV10-3 to TRBJ2-7. The CDR3 loop reads CAISESIFEVDGSYEQYF.